Listed here is a single TCR beta chain. These data belong to a study of blood T cell repertoires in COVID-19. Study processing details: Reference gene primers were amplified, and this amplification served to estimate nucleated cell counts. Profiled with immunoSEQ multiplex PCR; TCRdb holds only in-frame clones, not every one. V and J calls and clone size are those listed in that table; D and trimming were worked out from the DNA. The data hold about 290,000 clones, with about nine tenths observed a single time. V was clipped by 0 bases and J by 3 bases, with 11 bases between them. Looked up from germline, CDR1 is SGHAT and CDR2 is FQNNGV. The CDR3 covers 16 residues.

V and J are TRBV11-2 and TRBJ2-2, with a possible D match to TRBD2 (6 bases). The sample comprised peripheral blood. This sequence originates from a woman aged 30 to 39 with COVID-19, enrolled during active disease. The CDR3: CASSLERGPYTGELFF. CDR3 in DNA: TGTGCCAGCAGCTTAGAGCGGGGTCCATACACCGGGGAGCTGTTTTTT.